The 21 T cell receptor beta chains presented below share a single source sample, sequenced in a study of T cell changes during pregnancy in multiple sclerosis. The repertoire was sequenced with immunoSEQ multiplex PCR; TCRdb's copy has only in-frame clones and lacks some. The data hold fewer than 35,000 clones, with more than 85% observed a single time. Sequences were derived from CD4+ T cells from peripheral blood mononuclear cells, sampled after pregnancy. These receptors came from a female donor with multiple sclerosis, enrolled in a pregnancy study.

The sample holds one count of this clone. The chain uses TRBV10-1 and TRBJ1-4; TRBD1 aligns across 7 bases. Germline lookup yields CDR1 WNHNN and CDR2 SYGVQD (reference sequence). With 4 bases clipped from V and 8 bases from J, the junction kept 4 bases outside the gene matches. This CDR3 has 13 amino acids. The CDR3 sequence is CASSVARGEKLFF. CDR3 DNA: TGCGCCAGCAGTGTTGCCAGGGGGGAAAAACTGTTTTTT.

V and J are TRBV6-5 and TRBJ2-1; TRBD2 might be the D (6 bases). V was pared by 7 bases and J by 8 bases, with 21 bases between. The length of the CDR3 is 15 residues. The V gene's germline CDR1 is MNHEY and CDR2 SVGAGI. The CDR3 bases are TGTGCCAGCACCTCCCAGGGACGGGGGACGGATGAGCAGTTCTTC. Protein product: CASTSQGRGTDEQFF.

The gene calls are TRBV7-2 and TRBJ2-7; 9 positions match TRBD2. V trimming: 7 bases; J trimming: 3 bases; junction bases outside the gene matches: 7. CDR3 length: 14 residues. Looked up from germline, CDR1 is SGHTA and CDR2 is FQGNSA. Here the CDR3 reads CASTPPSGIYEQYF. CDR3 DNA sequence: TGTGCCAGCACTCCGCCTAGCGGGATCTACGAGCAGTACTTC.

J is TRBJ1-1 and V is TRBV27, with D perhaps TRBD1 (5 bases). This CDR3 has 13 amino acids. Between the trimmed V and J ends, which lost 3 bases and 4 bases, there was a span of 9 bases. Germline V gives CDR1 MNHEY, CDR2 SMNVEV (reference sequence). CDR3 nucleotide sequence: TGTGCCAGCAGTTTTCAGGGTAGCACTGAAGCTTTCTTT. It codes for CASSFQGSTEAFF.

This sequence joins TRBV11-2 and TRBJ1-5, with 10 bases matching TRBD1. The CDR3 length is 17 residues. In germline, CDR1 is SGHAT, CDR2 FQNNGV. Trimming cost V 1 base and J 6 bases; bases outside gene matches: 9. The CDR3 loop is CASSLGRQGALSQPQHF. CDR3 DNA sequence: TGTGCCAGCAGCTTAGGTCGACAGGGGGCTTTGAGTCAGCCCCAGCATTTT.

The gene calls are TRBV30 and TRBJ2-2; the match to TRBD2 covers 9 bases. The CDR3 consists of 18 residues. With 1 base clipped from V and 7 bases from J, the junction kept 16 bases outside the gene matches. Germline V CDR1 and CDR2: GTSNPN, SVGIG (reference sequence). CDR3 sequence reads: CAWSAPPWREGPNGELFF. DNA of the CDR3: TGTGCCTGGAGTGCCCCCCCTTGGCGGGAGGGCCCTAACGGGGAGCTGTTTTTT.

V gene TRBV12-1 combines with J gene TRBJ2-7; the DNA was not used to check the table's D call, TRBD1. TRBV12-1 is reported as a pseudogene. There are 12 residues in the CDR3. CDR3 coding DNA: TGTGCCAGCAGCTCTCGAACGTGGCAGCAGTACTTC. Its translation is CASSSRTWQQYF.

This clone was recorded once. The V and J genes are TRBV4-1 and TRBJ2-6; possibly TRBD2 for D (6 bases). Trimming took 0 bases from V and 0 from J, leaving 12 bases between them. The CDR3 is made up of 18 amino acids. Germline assignment: CDR1 MGHRA and CDR2 YSYEKL. CDR3 nucleotide sequence: TGCGCCAGCAGCCAAGAACCTAGGCGGGGCTCTGGGGCCAACGTCCTGACTTTC. Its protein is CASSQEPRRGSGANVLTF.

Here the CDR3 DNA reads TGTGCCAGTACGGGATCCGGGGAGCTGTTTTTT. Amino acid sequence: CASTGSGELFF. The genes are TRBV19 and TRBJ2-2, with D possibly being TRBD2 (5 bases). V dropped 7 bases and J dropped 6 bases, with 6 bases sitting between them. The CDR3 consists of 11 residues. Germline CDR1 is LNHDA and CDR2 is SQIVND (reference sequence).

The chain recombines TRBV6-1 with TRBJ2-3; 7 nucleotides line up with TRBD1. Germline-derived CDR1 and CDR2 are MNHNS and SASEGT. Trimming cost V 6 bases and J 5 bases; bases outside gene matches: 5. The CDR3 totals 13 residues. The CDR3 spells CASRRQGEDTQYF. The CDR3 DNA is TGTGCCAGCAGGCGACAGGGAGAAGATACGCAGTATTTT.

The chain employs TRBV2 and TRBJ2-1; 10 bases fit TRBD2. The CDR3 extends over 14 amino acids. Germline lookup yields CDR1 SNHLY and CDR2 FYNNEI. V gave up 8 bases and J gave up 2 bases; unmatched junction bases: 3. In DNA form, the CDR3 reads TGTGCCAGCGCCGGGACTAGCGCCTACAATGAGCAGTTCTTC. Translating it yields CASAGTSAYNEQFF.

The rearrangement joins TRBV2 to TRBJ2-1; possibly TRBD1 for D (5 bases). V was shortened by 3 bases and J by 4 bases, with 10 bases between the two germline ends. The germline CDR1 and CDR2 sequences are SNHLY and FYNNEI. The CDR3 loop spans 14 amino acids. The CDR3 sequence: CASSDWGRYNEQFF. In nucleotides, the CDR3 is TGTGCCAGCAGTGACTGGGGCCGGTACAATGAGCAGTTCTTC. Based on the CDR3 plus reference TRBV2 and TRBJ2-1, the full variable domain is EPEVTQTPSHQVTQMGQEVILRCVPISNHLYFYWYRQILGQKVEFLVSFYNNEISEKSEIFDDQFSVERPDGSNFTLKIRSTKLEDSAMYFCASSDWGRYNEQFFGPGTRLTVL.

V gene TRBV19 combines with J gene TRBJ1-5; D uncertain. The CDR3 runs 15 residues. Germline V gene sequence: CDR1 LNHDA, CDR2 SQIVND (reference sequence). Trimming cost V 7 bases and J 2 bases, with 15 bases left between them. Written as DNA, the CDR3 is TGTGCCAGTAAGGAGTTTGGCGCGGGCAATCAGCCCCAGCATTTT. It translates to CASKEFGAGNQPQHF.

The rearrangement uses TRBV5-1 and TRBJ2-3, with 9 bases identical to TRBD2. The CDR3 contains 14 residues. CDR1 and CDR2 from the germline V gene are SGHRS and YFSETQ. Trimming removed 3 bases from V and 6 bases from J; junction bases left unmatched: 5. The CDR3 DNA sequence: TGCGCCAGCAGCTACCCTAGCGGGACCGATACGCAGTATTTT. It encodes CASSYPSGTDTQYF.

This clone was counted a single time. The V call is TRBV4-3, the J call TRBJ2-3; the match to TRBD2 covers 8 bases. V lost 3 bases to trimming and J lost 0 bases; unmatched junction nucleotides: 11. The CDR3 is 18 amino acids. Germline CDR1 reads LGHNA; CDR2 reads YSLEER. The CDR3 loop is CASSHLLGRGVSTDTQYF. The CDR3 DNA reads TGCGCCAGCAGCCACCTACTGGGGCGGGGGGTAAGCACAGATACGCAGTATTTT.

The genes are TRBV18 and TRBJ2-7, with 7 bases lining up with TRBD2. The length of the CDR3 is 13 residues. Germline lookup yields CDR1 KGHSH and CDR2 LQKENI. The V segment lost 9 bases and the J segment 3 bases; nucleotides outside the gene matches: 8. Here the CDR3 DNA reads TGTGCCAGTCACGAGGGGAGGGGCTACGAGCAGTACTTC. This codes for CASHEGRGYEQYF.

CDR3 in amino acids: CASSLEGRARRAFF. The CDR3 DNA reads TGTGCCAGCAGCTTGGAGGGGAGGGCCCGGAGGGCTTTCTTT. V is TRBV5-4 and J is TRBJ1-1; D perhaps matches TRBD1 (5 bases). Germline V gene lookup returns CDR1 SGHNT and CDR2 YYREEE (reference sequence). Deletions cut 0 bases from V and 11 bases from J, with 17 bases between. This CDR3 has 14 residues. Filled out from reference TRBV5-4 and TRBJ1-1, the complete variable domain reads ETGVTQSPTHLIKTRGQQVTLRCSSQSGHNTVSWYQQALGQGPQFIFQYYREEENGRGNFPPRFSGLQFPNYSSELNVNALELDDSALYLCASSLEGRARRAFFGQGTRLTVV.

The J gene is TRBJ2-7, the V gene TRBV7-2, with a weak D call TRBD2 (6 bases). CDR1 is SGHTA, CDR2 FQGNSA, per germline. The V end lost 5 bases, the J end lost 0 bases, and 11 bases lay between the germline ends. The CDR3 is 14 amino acids. The DNA for the CDR3 is TGTGCCAGCAGCCTGGACTACCGCTCCTACGAGCAGTACTTC. Translated: CASSLDYRSYEQYF.

V and J are TRBV6-4 and TRBJ2-2; 13 nucleotides align to TRBD2. CDR3 length: 17 amino acids. Trimming cost V 6 bases and J 5 bases; bases outside gene matches: 9. The germline V gene has CDR1 MRHNA and CDR2 SNTAGT. The CDR3 DNA reads TGTGCCAGCAGCCCTGGACTAGCGGGAGTTGAGACCGGGGAGCTGTTTTTT. It encodes CASSPGLAGVETGELFF.

The rearrangement links TRBV6-5 to TRBJ1-4; TRBD1 might be the D (6 bases). Germline V gene lookup returns CDR1 MNHEY and CDR2 SVGAGI. Trimming stripped 4 bases from V and 4 bases from J, with 16 bases between. There are 16 residues in the CDR3. CDR3 loop: CASSSYRVVINEKLFF. CDR3 sequence (DNA): TGTGCCAGCAGTTCCTACAGGGTCGTAATTAATGAAAAACTGTTTTTT.

This clone was seen just once. J is TRBJ2-1 and V is TRBV20-1; D ambiguous. Germline loops: CDR1 DFQATT, CDR2 SNEGSKA (reference sequence). The V gene lost 5 bases and the J gene lost 8 bases, with 10 bases spanning the gap. The CDR3 is made up of 11 amino acids. CDR3 region: CSAVPLDEQFF. In DNA form, the CDR3 reads TGCAGTGCTGTCCCTTTAGATGAGCAGTTCTTC.